This TCR beta chain was observed in a study of beta chain features in type 1 diabetes. Study conclusions and caveats: High-TCR-expressing cells could be over-represented by cDNA sequencing. Shortening of TCRB CDR3s, moderate but significant, appeared in all four CD4+ subsets of Type 1 diabetes patients.

Germline V gene sequence: CDR1 MNHEY, CDR2 SVGAGI. The CDR3 length is 14 residues. Trimming stripped 3 bases from V and 9 bases from J, with 15 bases between. Expressed TCRB transcripts were sequenced after all isolated RNA was converted to cDNA. Sequenced by immunoSEQ multiplex PCR; TCRdb stores in-frame clones only, minus some. The profile shows under 300,000 clones, about 14% of them singletons. A word on this clone: What it binds is not known.

The clonotype was recovered from a man younger than 45 with type 1 diabetes. The sequenced material came from naive CD4+ T cells from blood. J is TRBJ1-5 and V is TRBV6-5; tentative D call: TRBD1 (6 bases). In nucleotides, the CDR3 is TGTGCCAGCAGTTATGCGGCAGGGGTGTTGCCCCAGCATTTT. This translates into CASSYAAGVLPQHF.